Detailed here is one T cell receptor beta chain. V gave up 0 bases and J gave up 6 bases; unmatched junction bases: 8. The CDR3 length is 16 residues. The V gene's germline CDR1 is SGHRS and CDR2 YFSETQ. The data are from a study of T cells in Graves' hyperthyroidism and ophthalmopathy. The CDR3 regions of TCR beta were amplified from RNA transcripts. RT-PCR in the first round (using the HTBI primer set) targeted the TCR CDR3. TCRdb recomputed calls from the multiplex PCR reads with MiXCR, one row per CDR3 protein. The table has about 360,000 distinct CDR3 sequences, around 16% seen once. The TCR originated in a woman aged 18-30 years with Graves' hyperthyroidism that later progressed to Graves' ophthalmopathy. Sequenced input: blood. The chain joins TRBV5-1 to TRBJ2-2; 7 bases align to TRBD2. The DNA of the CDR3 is TGCGCCAGCAGCTTGGGCCCTCAACTAGCGTCCGGGGAGCTGTTTTTT. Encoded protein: CASSLGPQLASGELFF.